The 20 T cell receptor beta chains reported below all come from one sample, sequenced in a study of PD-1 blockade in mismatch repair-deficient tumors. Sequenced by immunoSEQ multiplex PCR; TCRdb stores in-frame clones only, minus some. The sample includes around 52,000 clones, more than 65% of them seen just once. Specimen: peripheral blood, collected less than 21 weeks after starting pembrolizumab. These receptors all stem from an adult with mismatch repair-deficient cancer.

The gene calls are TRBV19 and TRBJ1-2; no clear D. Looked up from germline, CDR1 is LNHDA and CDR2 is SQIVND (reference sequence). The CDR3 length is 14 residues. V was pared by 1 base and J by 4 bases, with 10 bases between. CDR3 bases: TGTGCCAGTAGTATAGTAGGACCCCTCTATGGCTACACCTTC. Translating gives CASSIVGPLYGYTF. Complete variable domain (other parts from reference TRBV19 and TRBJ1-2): DGGITQSPKYLFRKEGQNVTLSCEQNLNHDAMYWYRQDPGQGLRLIYYSQIVNDFQKGDIAEGYSVSREKKESFPLTVTSAQKNPTAFYLCASSIVGPLYGYTFGSGTRLTVV.

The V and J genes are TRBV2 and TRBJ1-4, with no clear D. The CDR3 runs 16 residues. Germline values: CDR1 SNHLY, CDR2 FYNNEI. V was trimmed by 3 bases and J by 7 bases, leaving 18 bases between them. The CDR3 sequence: CASSESPGLRGEKLFF. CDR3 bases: TGTGCCAGCAGTGAGTCACCCGGTCTACGGGGTGAAAAACTGTTTTTT.

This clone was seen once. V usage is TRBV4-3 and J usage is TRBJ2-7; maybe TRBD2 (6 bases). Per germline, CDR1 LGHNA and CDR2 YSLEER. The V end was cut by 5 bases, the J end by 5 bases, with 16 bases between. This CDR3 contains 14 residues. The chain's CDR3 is CASSIRRESDEQYF. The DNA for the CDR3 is TGCGCCAGCAGCATACGGAGGGAGTCCGACGAGCAGTACTTC.

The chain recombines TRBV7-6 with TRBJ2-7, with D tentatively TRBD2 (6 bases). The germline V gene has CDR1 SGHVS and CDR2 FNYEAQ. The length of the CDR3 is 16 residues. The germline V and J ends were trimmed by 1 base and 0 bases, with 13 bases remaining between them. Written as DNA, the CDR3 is TGTGCCAGCAGCTTAGGCGGTAGCGGAAGCTCCTACGAGCAGTACTTC. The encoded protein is CASSLGGSGSSYEQYF. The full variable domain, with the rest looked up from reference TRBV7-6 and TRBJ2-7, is GAGVSQSPRYKVTKRGQDVALRCDPISGHVSLYWYRQALGQGPEFLTYFNYEAQQDKSGLPNDRFSAERPEGSISTLTIQRTEQRDSAMYRCASSLGGSGSSYEQYFGPGTRLTVT.

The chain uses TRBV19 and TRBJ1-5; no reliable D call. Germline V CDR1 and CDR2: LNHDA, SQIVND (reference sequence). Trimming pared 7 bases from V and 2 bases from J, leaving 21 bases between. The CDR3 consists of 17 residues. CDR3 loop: CASTPLVAAPGNQPQHF. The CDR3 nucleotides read TGTGCCAGTACTCCATTAGTTGCAGCACCCGGCAATCAGCCCCAGCATTTT.

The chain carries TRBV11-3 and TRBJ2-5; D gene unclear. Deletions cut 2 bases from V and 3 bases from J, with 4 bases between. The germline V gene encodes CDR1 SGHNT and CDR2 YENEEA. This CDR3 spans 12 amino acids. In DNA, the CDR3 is TGTGCCAGCAGCTTATCAGAAGAGACCCAGTACTTC. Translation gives CASSLSEETQYF.

The CDR3 protein is CASSLAGGETQYF. The CDR3 DNA sequence: TGTGCCAGCAGTTTAGCGGGAGGGGAGACCCAGTACTTC. The chain carries TRBV28 and TRBJ2-5; 9 bases match TRBD2. Germline lookup yields CDR1 MDHEN and CDR2 SYDVKM. This CDR3 contains 13 residues. J was trimmed by 5 bases and V by 2 bases; bases with no gene match: 0.

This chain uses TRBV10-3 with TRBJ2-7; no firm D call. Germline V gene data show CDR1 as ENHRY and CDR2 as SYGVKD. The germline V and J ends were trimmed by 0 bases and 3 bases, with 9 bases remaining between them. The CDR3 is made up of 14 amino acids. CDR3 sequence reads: CAISESGRLYEQYF. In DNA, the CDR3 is TGTGCCATCAGTGAGTCTGGGCGGCTCTACGAGCAGTACTTC.

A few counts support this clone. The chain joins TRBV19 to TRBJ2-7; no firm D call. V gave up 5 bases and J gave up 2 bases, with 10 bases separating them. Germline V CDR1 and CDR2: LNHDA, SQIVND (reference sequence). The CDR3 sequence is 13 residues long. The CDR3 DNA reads TGTGCCAGTAGTTCAGCTTTAACCTACGAGCAGTACTTC. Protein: CASSSALTYEQYF.

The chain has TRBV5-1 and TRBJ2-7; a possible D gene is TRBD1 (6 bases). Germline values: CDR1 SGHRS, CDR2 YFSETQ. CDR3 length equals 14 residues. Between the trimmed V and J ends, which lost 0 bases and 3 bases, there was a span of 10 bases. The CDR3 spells CASSLEGRGYEQYF. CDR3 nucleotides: TGCGCCAGCAGCTTGGAGGGCAGGGGCTACGAGCAGTACTTC.

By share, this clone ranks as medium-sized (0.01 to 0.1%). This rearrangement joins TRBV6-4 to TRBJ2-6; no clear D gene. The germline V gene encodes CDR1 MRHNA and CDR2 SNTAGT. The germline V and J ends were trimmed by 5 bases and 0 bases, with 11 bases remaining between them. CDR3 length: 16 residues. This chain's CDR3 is CASSSDGSSGANVLTF. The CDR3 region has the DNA TGTGCCAGCAGTTCAGACGGTTCCTCTGGGGCCAACGTCCTGACTTTC.

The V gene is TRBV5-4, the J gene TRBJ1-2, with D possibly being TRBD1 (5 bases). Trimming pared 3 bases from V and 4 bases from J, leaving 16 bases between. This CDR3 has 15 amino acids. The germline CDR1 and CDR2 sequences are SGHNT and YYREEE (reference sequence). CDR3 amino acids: CASSSAHQGPYGYTF. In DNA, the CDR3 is TGTGCCAGCAGCTCGGCCCACCAGGGACCCTATGGCTACACCTTC.

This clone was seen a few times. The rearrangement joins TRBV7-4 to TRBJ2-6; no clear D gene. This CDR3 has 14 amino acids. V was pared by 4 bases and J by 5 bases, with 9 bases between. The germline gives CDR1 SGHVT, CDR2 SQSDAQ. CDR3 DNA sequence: TGTGCCAGCAGCTCACAAAGTCGGGCCAACGTCCTGACTTTC. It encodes CASSSQSRANVLTF.

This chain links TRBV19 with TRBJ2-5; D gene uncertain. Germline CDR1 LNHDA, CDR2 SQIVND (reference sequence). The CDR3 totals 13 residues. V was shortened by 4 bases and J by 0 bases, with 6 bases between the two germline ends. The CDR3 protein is CASSTTYQETQYF. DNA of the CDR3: TGTGCCAGTAGTACAACTTACCAAGAGACCCAGTACTTC.

DNA for the CDR3: TGTGCCAGCAGCCAAGCGGGACTAGCGGGGCTACAGTTCTTC. It codes for CASSQAGLAGLQFF. The V gene is TRBV4-2, the J gene TRBJ2-1, with 13 bases that match TRBD2. CDR3 size: 14 residues. Unmatched junction bases numbered 4, after V lost 1 base and J lost 13 bases. Germline V lookup: CDR1 LGHNA, CDR2 YNFKEQ.

The CDR3: CASISGTSFAEQFF. CDR3 nucleotides: TGTGCCAGCATCTCCGGGACTAGCTTCGCTGAGCAGTTCTTC. The chain links TRBV6-1 to TRBJ2-1; the match to TRBD2 covers 9 bases. The J segment lost 9 bases and the V segment lost 7 bases, leaving 10 bases of the junction unmatched. Germline V gene data show CDR1 as MNHNS and CDR2 as SASEGT. CDR3 length: 14 amino acids.

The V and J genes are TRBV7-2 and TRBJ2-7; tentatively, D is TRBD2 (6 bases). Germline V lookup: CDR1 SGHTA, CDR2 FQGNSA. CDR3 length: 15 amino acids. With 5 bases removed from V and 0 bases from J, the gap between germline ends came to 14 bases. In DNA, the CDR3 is TGTGCCAGCAGCCTGGGACTGTCGATCTCCTACGAGCAGTACTTC. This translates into CASSLGLSISYEQYF.

CDR3 in DNA: TGTGCCAGCAGTTTATCGTTAGCTTTAGCCTACGAGCAGTACTTC. Residues: CASSLSLALAYEQYF. This chain uses TRBV27 with TRBJ2-7; D not certain. Per the germline V gene, CDR1 is MNHEY and CDR2 is SMNVEV (reference sequence). The CDR3 runs to 15 residues. V was pared by 0 bases and J by 2 bases, with 11 bases between.

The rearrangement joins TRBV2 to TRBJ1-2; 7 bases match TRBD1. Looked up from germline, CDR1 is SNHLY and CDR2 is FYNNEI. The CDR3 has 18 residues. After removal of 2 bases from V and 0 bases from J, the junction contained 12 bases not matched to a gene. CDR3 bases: TGTGCCAGCAGTGAAAGGATAGGACAGGCCTTGTCTAACTATGGCTACACCTTC. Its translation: CASSERIGQALSNYGYTF.

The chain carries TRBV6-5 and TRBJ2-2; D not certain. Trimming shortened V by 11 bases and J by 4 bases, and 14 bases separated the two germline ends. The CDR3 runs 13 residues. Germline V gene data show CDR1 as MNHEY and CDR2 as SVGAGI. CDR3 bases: TGTGCCCTGCGAGTCCCTGGCACCGGGGAGCTGTTTTTT. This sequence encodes CALRVPGTGELFF.